Following are 7 T cell receptor beta chains from one sample sequenced in a study of cytomegalovirus exposure and HLA in healthy donors. Amplification used 60 Vbeta primers and 13 Jbeta primers. Profiling relied on immunoSEQ multiplex PCR, and the TCRdb table lists in-frame clones only, not all of them. The data hold 70,000 to 95,000 clones, with 65% to 80% observed a single time. Sequencing was carried out using PBMCs. The origin of the receptors is a man in his thirties or forties in good health and CMV-seropositive.

This chain links TRBV19 with TRBJ2-1, with D maybe TRBD1 (6 bases). Trimming pared 5 bases from V and 4 bases from J, leaving 21 bases between. This CDR3 has 17 amino acids. Per germline, CDR1 LNHDA and CDR2 SQIVND (reference sequence). This CDR3 is CASSWRGQPDEYNEQFF. DNA of the CDR3: TGTGCCAGTAGTTGGCGAGGACAGCCCGATGAGTACAATGAGCAGTTCTTC.

V and J are TRBV7-9 and TRBJ2-3; D may be TRBD1 (5 bases). V shed 5 bases and J shed 1 base, with 19 bases lying between them. This CDR3 region has 17 residues. CDR1 and CDR2 (germline): SEHNR, FQNEAQ (reference sequence). Written as DNA, the CDR3 is TGTGCCAGCAGCCAAAACGCCGACAGTGTCGGCACAGATACGCAGTATTTT. It codes for CASSQNADSVGTDTQYF. The full variable domain, rest sourced from reference TRBV7-9 and TRBJ2-3, is DTGVSQNPRHKITKRGQNVTFRCDPISEHNRLYWYRQTLGQGPEFLTYFQNEAQLEKSRLLSDRFSAERPKGSFSTLEIQRTEQGDSAMYLCASSQNADSVGTDTQYFGPGTRLTVL.

The chain uses TRBV7-2 and TRBJ2-5; 13 positions agree with TRBD2. The trim removed 4 bases at V and 5 bases at J, leaving 4 bases unmatched. CDR1 and CDR2 from the germline V gene are SGHTA and FQGNSA. This CDR3 is 15 amino acids long. This CDR3 is CASSWTSGGKETQYF. Written as DNA, the CDR3 is TGTGCCAGCAGCTGGACTAGCGGGGGAAAGGAGACCCAGTACTTC.

The chain carries TRBV7-9 and TRBJ1-4; 7 positions match TRBD1. With V trimmed by 2 bases and J by 0 bases, 6 bases remained unmatched. The V gene's germline CDR1 is SEHNR and CDR2 FQNEAQ (reference sequence). This CDR3 is built from 17 residues. In DNA form, the CDR3 reads TGTGCCAGCAGCTTATTGGCAGGGGGGACAACTAATGAAAAACTGTTTTTT. Translation gives CASSLLAGGTTNEKLFF. Based on the CDR3 plus reference TRBV7-9 and TRBJ1-4, the full variable domain is DTGVSQNPRHKITKRGQNVTFRCDPISEHNRLYWYRQTLGQGPEFLTYFQNEAQLEKSRLLSDRFSAERPKGSFSTLEIQRTEQGDSAMYLCASSLLAGGTTNEKLFFGSGTQLSVL.

This clone occurred a few times. The chain combines TRBV5-6 with TRBJ1-1, with D tentatively TRBD1 (6 bases). In germline, CDR1 is SGHDT, CDR2 YYEEEE. The V end was cut by 5 bases, the J end by 8 bases, with 13 bases between. The CDR3 loop spans 12 amino acids. CDR3 protein: CASSLTGFEAFF. CDR3 nucleotides: TGTGCCAGCAGTCTTACAGGGTTCGAAGCTTTCTTT.

The rearrangement links TRBV5-1 to TRBJ2-7; no reliable D call. Germline CDR1 reads SGHRS; CDR2 reads YFSETQ. The CDR3 is 13 residues long. V was trimmed by 0 bases and J by 5 bases, leaving 9 bases between them. CDR3 protein: CASSLVGTDEQYF. In DNA form, the CDR3 reads TGCGCCAGCAGCTTGGTCGGCACAGACGAGCAGTACTTC.

This clone has more than one count but fewer than ten. This chain joins TRBV7-9 and TRBJ2-3; D is possibly TRBD2 (7 bases). CDR3 length equals 15 residues. Trimming took off 4 bases at V and 6 bases at J, with 17 bases between the two ends. Per germline, CDR1 SEHNR and CDR2 FQNEAQ (reference sequence). This CDR3 is CASSYSGGGLDTQYF. In nucleotides, the CDR3 is TGTGCCAGCAGCTATAGTGGGGGGGGCTTGGATACGCAGTATTTT.